Listed below are T cell receptor beta chains from one sample, sequenced in a study of Ad26.COV2.S vaccination and SARS-CoV-2 variants. TCRdb's copy holds only in-frame clones and misses some; the assay was immunoSEQ multiplex PCR. The sample contains 300,000 to 450,000 clones, 92% of which appear only once. The sequenced sample was peripheral blood, obtained after recovery from COVID-19. The receptors shown here come from a human donor who had recovered from COVID-19. Each CDR3 is given with its conserved first and last residue. The D gene is left open where the match is weak. The size of a clone is reported for some rows only, either as once, few or many, or as a class for expanded clones.

>TRBD1|TRBJ1-4|-|TRBV27
CASSLGQFNEKLFF
TGTGCCAGCAGTTTGGGACAGTTTAATGAAAAACTGTTTTTT
>TRBD1|TRBJ2-3|-|TRBV9
CASSEGDRVGIPDTQYF
TGTGCCAGCAGTGAGGGGGACAGGGTTGGAATCCCAGATACGCAGTATTTT
>-|TRBJ1-6|once|TRBV7-6
CASSLTFNYNSPLHF
TGTGCCAGCAGCTTGACCTTCAATTATAATTCACCCCTCCACTTT
>-|TRBJ2-3|-|TRBV27
CASSFLGGTDTQYF
TGTGCCAGCAGTTTCCTCGGGGGCACAGATACGCAGTATTTT
>-|TRBJ1-2|-|TRBV6-6
CASSYSSGSPFGYTF
TGTGCCAGCAGTTACTCTTCGGGATCCCCGTTTGGCTACACCTTC
>-|TRBJ1-1|once|TRBV5-8
CASSPQGFGKAFF
TGTGCCAGCAGTCCTCAGGGGTTTGGGAAAGCTTTCTTT
>-|TRBJ1-2|-|TRBV3-1/TRBV3-2
CASSQASYGYTF
TGTGCCAGCAGCCAAGCAAGCTATGGCTACACCTTC
>TRBD1|TRBJ2-2|-|TRBV5-1
CASTITGAGLTGELFF
TGCGCCAGCACAATAACAGGGGCCGGATTGACCGGGGAGCTGTTTTTT
>TRBD1|TRBJ2-3|-|TRBV4-1
CASSSPRGRSGTDTQYF
TGCGCCAGCAGCTCCCCCAGGGGGCGATCCGGCACAGATACGCAGTATTTT
>TRBD1|TRBJ1-1|-|TRBV18
CASSPSRGRQGEPMNTEAFF
TGTGCCAGCTCACCGTCGAGGGGGCGACAGGGGGAACCCATGAACACTGAAGCTTTCTTT
>-|TRBJ1-5|few|TRBV19
CASCDYSNQPQHF
TGTGCCAGTTGCGACTATAGCAATCAGCCCCAGCATTTT
>-|TRBJ1-1|-|TRBV11-2
CASSLVLGADTEAFF
TGTGCCAGCAGCTTAGTTTTGGGCGCCGACACTGAAGCTTTCTTT
>-|TRBJ2-5|once|TRBV2
CASSVETQYF
TGTGCCAGCAGTGTGGAGACCCAGTACTTC
>-|TRBJ2-1|-|TRBV5-1
CASSLLSLGLRVYNEQFF
TGCGCCAGCAGCTTGTTGAGCCTTGGGCTACGGGTTTACAATGAGCAGTTCTTC
>-|TRBJ2-3|-|TRBV6-5
CASSSKDTQYF
TGTGCCAGCAGTTCTAAAGATACGCAGTATTTT